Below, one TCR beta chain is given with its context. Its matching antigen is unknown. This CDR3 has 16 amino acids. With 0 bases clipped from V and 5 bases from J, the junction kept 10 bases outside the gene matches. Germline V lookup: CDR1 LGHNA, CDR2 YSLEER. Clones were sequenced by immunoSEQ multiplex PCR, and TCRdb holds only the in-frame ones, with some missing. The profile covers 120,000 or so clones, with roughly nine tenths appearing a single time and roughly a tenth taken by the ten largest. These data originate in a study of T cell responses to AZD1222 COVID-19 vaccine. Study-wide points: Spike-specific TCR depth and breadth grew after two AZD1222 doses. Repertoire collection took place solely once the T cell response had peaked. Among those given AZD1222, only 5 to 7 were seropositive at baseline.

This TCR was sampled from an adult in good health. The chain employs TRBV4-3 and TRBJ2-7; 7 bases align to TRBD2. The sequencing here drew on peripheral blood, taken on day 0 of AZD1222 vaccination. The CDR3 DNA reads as TGCGCCAGCAGCCAAGACTGGGGAGGGACGAGCGACGAGCAGTACTTC. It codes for CASSQDWGGTSDEQYF.